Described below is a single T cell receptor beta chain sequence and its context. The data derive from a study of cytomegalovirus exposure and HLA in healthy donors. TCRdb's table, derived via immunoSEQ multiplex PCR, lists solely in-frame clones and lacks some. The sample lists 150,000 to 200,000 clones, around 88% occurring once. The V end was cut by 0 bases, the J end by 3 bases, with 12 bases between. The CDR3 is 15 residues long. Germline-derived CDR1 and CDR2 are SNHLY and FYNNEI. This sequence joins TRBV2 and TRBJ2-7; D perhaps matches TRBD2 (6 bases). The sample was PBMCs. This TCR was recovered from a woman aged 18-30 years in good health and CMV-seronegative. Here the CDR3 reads CASSEALEGFYEQYF. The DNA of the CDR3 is TGTGCCAGCAGTGAAGCGCTGGAGGGGTTCTACGAGCAGTACTTC.